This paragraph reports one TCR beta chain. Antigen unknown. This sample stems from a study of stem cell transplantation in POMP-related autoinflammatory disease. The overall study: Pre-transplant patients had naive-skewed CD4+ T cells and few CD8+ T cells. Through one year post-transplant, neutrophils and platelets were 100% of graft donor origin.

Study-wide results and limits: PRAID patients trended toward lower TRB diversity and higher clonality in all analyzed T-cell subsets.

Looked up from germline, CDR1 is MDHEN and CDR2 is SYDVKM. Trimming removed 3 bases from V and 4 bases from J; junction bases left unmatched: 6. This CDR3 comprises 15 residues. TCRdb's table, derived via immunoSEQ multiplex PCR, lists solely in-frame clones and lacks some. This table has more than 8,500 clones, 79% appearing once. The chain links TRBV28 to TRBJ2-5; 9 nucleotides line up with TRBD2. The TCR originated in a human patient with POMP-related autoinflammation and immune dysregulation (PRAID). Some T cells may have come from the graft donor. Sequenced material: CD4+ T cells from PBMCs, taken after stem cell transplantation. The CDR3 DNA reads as TGTGCCAGCAGTTTTCTAGCGGGAATTAGAGAGACCCAGTACTTC. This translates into CASSFLAGIRETQYF. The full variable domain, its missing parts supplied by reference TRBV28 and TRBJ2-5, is DVKVTQSSRYLVKRTGEKVFLECVQDMDHENMFWYRQDPGLGLRLIYFSYDVKMKEKGDIPEGYSVSREKKERFSLILESASTNQTSMYLCASSFLAGIRETQYFGPGTRLLVL.